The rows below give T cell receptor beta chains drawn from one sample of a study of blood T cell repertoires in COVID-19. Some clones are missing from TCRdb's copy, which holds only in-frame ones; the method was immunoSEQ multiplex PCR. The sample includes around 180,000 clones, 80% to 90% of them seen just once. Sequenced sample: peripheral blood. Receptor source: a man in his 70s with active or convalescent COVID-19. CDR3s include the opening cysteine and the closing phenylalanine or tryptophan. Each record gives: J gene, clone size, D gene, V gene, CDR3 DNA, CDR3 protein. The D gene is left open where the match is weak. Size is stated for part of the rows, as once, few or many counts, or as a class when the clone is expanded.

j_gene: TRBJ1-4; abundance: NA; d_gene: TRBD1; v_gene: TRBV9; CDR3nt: TGTGCCAGCAGCCCGGGACAGCTAGCAACTAATGAAAAACTGTTTTTT; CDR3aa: CASSPGQLATNEKLFF
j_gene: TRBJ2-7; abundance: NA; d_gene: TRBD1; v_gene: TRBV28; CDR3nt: TGTGCCAGTATCCCGGGACAGTATAACGAGCAGTACTTC; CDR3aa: CASIPGQYNEQYF
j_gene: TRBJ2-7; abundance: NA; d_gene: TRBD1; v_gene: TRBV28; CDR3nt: TGTGCCAGCAGTTCTATAGTAGGGACAGGGATCTCCTACGAGCAGTACTTC; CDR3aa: CASSSIVGTGISYEQYF
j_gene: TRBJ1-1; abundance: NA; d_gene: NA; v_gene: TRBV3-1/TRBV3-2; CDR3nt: TGTGCCAGCAGCCAAGGGACAGCGAACACTGAAGCTTTCTTT; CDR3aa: CASSQGTANTEAFF
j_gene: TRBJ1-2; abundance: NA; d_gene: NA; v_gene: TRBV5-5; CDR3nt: TGTGCCAGCAGCTTGGTTTTCGGGGGGGACGGCTACACCTTC; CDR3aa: CASSLVFGGDGYTF
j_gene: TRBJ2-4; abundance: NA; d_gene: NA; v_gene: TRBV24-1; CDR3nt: TGTGCCACCAGACTGGAGTACATTCAGTACTTC; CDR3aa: CATRLEYIQYF
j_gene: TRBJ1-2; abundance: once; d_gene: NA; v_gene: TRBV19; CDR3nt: TGTGCCAGTAGCCCAGACACTAACTATGGCTACACCTTC; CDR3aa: CASSPDTNYGYTF
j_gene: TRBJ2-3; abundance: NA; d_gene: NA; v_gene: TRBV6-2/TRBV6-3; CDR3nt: TGTGCCAGCAGTTACCGGCTCTTCAGGGATACGCAGTATTTT; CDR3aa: CASSYRLFRDTQYF
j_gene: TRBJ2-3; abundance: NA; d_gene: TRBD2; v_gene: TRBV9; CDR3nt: TGTGCCAGCAGCCGCTTTGCGGGGGTTGCAGATACGCAGTATTTT; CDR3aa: CASSRFAGVADTQYF
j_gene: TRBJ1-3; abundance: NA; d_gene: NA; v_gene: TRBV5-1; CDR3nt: TGCGCCAGCAGCTTGGCGGGCCAACAGGTGGGCTCTGGAAACACCATATATTTT; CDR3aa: CASSLAGQQVGSGNTIYF
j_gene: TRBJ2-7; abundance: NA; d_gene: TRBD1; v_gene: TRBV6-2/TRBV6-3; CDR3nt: TGTGCCAGCAGTTACAATCCCGGGACAGAACCCTACGAGCAGTACTTC; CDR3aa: CASSYNPGTEPYEQYF
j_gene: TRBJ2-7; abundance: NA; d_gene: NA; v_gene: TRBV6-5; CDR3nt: TGTGCCAGCAGTTACGGGGCAGACTACGAGCAGTACTTC; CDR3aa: CASSYGADYEQYF
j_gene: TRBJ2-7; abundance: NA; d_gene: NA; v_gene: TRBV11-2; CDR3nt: TGTGCCAGCAGCAGAAGGGGGGGTTACGAGCAGTACTTC; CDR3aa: CASSRRGGYEQYF
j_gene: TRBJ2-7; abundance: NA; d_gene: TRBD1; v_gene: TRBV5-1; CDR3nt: TGCGCCAGCAGCTCGACAGGGCCGTCCTACGAGCAGTACTTC; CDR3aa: CASSSTGPSYEQYF
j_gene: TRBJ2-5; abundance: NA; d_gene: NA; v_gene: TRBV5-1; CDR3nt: TGCGCCAGCAGCCCCAGGATTGGGACAACCCTTGGGGGGACCCAGTACTTC; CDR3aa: CASSPRIGTTLGGTQYF
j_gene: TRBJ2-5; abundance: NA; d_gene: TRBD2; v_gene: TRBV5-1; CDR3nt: TGCGCCAGCAGCCCCCTGGGGGGGGGATCCCAAGAGACCCAGTACTTC; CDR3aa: CASSPLGGGSQETQYF
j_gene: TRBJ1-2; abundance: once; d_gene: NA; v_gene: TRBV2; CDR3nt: TGTGCCAGCAGGACCGAGGCAGCAGCAAAGGGCTACACCTTC; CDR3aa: CASRTEAAAKGYTF
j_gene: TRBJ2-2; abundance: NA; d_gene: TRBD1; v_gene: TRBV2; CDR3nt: TGTGCCAGCAGTGAGACAGGGTTGTACACCGGGGAGCTGTTTTTT; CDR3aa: CASSETGLYTGELFF
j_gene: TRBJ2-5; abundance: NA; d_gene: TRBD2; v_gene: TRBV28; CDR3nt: TGTGCCAGCTTAACAGCGGGAGGGCCCGCAGAGACCCAGTACTTC; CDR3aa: CASLTAGGPAETQYF
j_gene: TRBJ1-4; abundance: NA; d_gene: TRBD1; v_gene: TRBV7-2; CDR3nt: TGTGCCAGCAGCTTAATGTGGACAGGAAGAGAAAAACTGTTTTTT; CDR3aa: CASSLMWTGREKLFF
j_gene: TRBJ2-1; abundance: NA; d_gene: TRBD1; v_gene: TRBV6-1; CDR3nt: TGTGCCAGCAGTGGGCTAAGGGGGCAGGGTGGCTACAATGAGCAGTTCTTC; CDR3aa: CASSGLRGQGGYNEQFF
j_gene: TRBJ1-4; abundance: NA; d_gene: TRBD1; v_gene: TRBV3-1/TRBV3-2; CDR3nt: TGTGCCAGCAGCGAGACAGGGGCTAATGAAAAACTGTTTTTT; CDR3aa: CASSETGANEKLFF
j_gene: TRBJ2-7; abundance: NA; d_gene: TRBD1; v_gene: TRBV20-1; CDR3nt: TGCAGTGCTAGTGATCCCAGGGGGCGCGAGCAGTACTTC; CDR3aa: CSASDPRGREQYF
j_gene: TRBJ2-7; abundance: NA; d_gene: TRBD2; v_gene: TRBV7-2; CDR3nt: TGTGCCAGCAGCTTAGGTCACTTGCGGGAGAGAAGGTACGAGCAGTACTTC; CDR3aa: CASSLGHLRERRYEQYF
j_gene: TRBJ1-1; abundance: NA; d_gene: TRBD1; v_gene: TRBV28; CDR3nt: TGTGCCAGCAGTTTTGTACAGGGGCGGGGGAACACTGAAGCTTTCTTT; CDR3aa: CASSFVQGRGNTEAFF
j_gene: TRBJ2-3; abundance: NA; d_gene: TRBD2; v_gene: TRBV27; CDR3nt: TGTGCCAGCAGTTTAGAAAGCCGACTAGCGGGGACAGATACGCAGTATTTT; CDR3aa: CASSLESRLAGTDTQYF
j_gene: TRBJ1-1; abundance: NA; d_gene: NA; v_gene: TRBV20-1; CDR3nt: TGCAGTGCTAGTAGACAGAACACTGAAGCTTTCTTT; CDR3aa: CSASRQNTEAFF
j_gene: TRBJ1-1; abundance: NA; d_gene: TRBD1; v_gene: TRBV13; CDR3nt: TGTGCCAGCAGGTATAGAGGGGGCCCGAACACTGAAGCTTTCTTT; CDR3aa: CASRYRGGPNTEAFF
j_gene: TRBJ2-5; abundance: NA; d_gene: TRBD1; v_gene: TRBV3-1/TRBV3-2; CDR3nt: TGTGCCAGCAGCCAAGGAGTGAGGGGCGACAGGGGACAAGAGACCCAGTACTTC; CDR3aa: CASSQGVRGDRGQETQYF
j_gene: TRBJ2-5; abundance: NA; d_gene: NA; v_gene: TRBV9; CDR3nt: TGTGCCAGCAGCCGCGGGCTAGAGACCCAGTACTTC; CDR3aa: CASSRGLETQYF
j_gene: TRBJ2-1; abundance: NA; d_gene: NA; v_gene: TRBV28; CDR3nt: TGTGCCAGCAGTTTTCGAGGGCGGGGCGAAGGGCAGTTCTTC; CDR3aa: CASSFRGRGEGQFF
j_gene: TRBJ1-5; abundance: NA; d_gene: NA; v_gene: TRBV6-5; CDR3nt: TGTGCCAGCAGGTACTTAACAGGGATCAATCAGCCCCAGCATTTT; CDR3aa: CASRYLTGINQPQHF
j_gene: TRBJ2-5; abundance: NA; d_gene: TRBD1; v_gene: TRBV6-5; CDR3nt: TGTGCCAGCAGTCGGAGGACAGGACAAGAGACCCAGTACTTC; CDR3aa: CASSRRTGQETQYF
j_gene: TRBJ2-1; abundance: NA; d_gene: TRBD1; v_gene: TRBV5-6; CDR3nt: TGTGCCAGCAGCAAAGGACAGGGGTCCTACAATGAGCAGTTCTTC; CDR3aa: CASSKGQGSYNEQFF
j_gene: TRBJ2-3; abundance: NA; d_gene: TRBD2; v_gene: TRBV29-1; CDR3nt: TGCAGCGTTCTCCTAGCGGGAACAGATACGCAGTATTTT; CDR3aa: CSVLLAGTDTQYF
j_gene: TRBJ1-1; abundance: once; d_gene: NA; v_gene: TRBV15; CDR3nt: TGTGCCACCAGCAGAGTACAGGGTGACACTGAAGCTTTCTTT; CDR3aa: CATSRVQGDTEAFF
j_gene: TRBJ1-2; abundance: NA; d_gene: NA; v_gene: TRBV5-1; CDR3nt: TGCGCCAGCCGAACCAACAGCTTCTATGGCTACACCTTC; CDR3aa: CASRTNSFYGYTF
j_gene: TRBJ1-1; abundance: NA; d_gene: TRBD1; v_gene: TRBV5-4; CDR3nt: TGTGCCAGCAGCGGACAGGGTTTCACTGAAGCTTTCTTT; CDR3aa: CASSGQGFTEAFF
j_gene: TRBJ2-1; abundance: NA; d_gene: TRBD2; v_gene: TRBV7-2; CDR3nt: TGTGCCAGCAGTTTAACGTGGGACTACTCCTACAATGAGCAGTTCTTC; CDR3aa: CASSLTWDYSYNEQFF
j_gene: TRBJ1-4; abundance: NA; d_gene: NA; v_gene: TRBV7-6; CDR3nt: TGTGCCAGCAGCCTCGGACAGTTTGGTCCTAATGAAAAACTGTTTTTT; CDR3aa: CASSLGQFGPNEKLFF
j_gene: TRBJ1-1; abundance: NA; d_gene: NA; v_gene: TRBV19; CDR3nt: TGTGCCAGTTATAAAAACACTGAAGCTTTCTTT; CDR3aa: CASYKNTEAFF
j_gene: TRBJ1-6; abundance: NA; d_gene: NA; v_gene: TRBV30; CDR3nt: TGTGCCTGGAGTTCCTTGAACGGCTATAATTCACCCCTCCACTTT; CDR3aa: CAWSSLNGYNSPLHF
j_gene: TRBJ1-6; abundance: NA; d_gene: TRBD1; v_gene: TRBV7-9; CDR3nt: TGTGCCAGCAGCTTTGACCGGGACAGCCGTAGTAATTCACCCCTCCACTTT; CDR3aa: CASSFDRDSRSNSPLHF
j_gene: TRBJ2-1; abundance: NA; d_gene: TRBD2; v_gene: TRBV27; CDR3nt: TGTGCCAGCAGTTACCTGACTAGCGGGCACACCTCCTACAATGAGCAGTTCTTC; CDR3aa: CASSYLTSGHTSYNEQFF
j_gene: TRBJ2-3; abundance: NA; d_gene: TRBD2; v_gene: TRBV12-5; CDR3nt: TGTGCTAGTAGTACGGGACTAGCGGGTTTCACAGATACGCAGTATTTT; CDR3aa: CASSTGLAGFTDTQYF
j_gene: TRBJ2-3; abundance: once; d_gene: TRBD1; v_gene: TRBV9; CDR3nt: TGTGCCAGCAGCCCGTGGGACAGCGCCAGCTTCGGTCAGCAGTATTTT; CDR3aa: CASSPWDSASFGQQYF
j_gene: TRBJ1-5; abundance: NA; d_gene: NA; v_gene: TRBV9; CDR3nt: TGTGCCAGCAGCCCAAGCGGGGAGGGGGGGAAGCCCCAGCATTTT; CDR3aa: CASSPSGEGGKPQHF
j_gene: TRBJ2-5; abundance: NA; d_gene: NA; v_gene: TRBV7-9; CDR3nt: TGTGCCAGCAGCTCAGCTATAGGGGCCCAAGAGACCCAGTACTTC; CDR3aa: CASSSAIGAQETQYF
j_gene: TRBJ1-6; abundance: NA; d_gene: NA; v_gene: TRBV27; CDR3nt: TGTGCCAGCAGTCCCACGATGGGCTGGAATTCACCCCTCCACTTT; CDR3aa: CASSPTMGWNSPLHF
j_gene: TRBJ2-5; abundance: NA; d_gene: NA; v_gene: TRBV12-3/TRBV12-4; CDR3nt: TGTGCCAGCAGTTTCTTAGAGACCCAGTACTTC; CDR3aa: CASSFLETQYF
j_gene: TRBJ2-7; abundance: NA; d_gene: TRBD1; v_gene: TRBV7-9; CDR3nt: TGTGCCAGCAGCTTAACGGGACAGGACTCCTACGAGCAGTACTTC; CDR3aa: CASSLTGQDSYEQYF
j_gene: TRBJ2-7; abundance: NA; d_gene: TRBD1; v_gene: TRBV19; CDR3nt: TGTGCCAGTAGTAAGGACAGGGGCTACGAGCAGTACTTC; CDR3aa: CASSKDRGYEQYF
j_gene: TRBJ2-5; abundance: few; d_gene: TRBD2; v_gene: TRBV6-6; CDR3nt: TGTGCCAGCAGTTGGGCGGGAGTGGAGACCCAGTACTTC; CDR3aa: CASSWAGVETQYF
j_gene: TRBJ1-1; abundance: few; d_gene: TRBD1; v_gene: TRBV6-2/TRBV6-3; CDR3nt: TGTGCCAGCAGTTATTCGGGCGAGACAGGGGAGACTGAAGCTTTCTTT; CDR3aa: CASSYSGETGETEAFF
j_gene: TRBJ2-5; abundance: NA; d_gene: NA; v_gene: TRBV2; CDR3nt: TGTGCCAGCAGTGAAGGTCCCCTTCAGGAGACCCAGTACTTC; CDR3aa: CASSEGPLQETQYF
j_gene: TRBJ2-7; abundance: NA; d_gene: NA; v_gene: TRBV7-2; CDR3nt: TGTGCCAGCAGCTTAACTGGCTACGAGCAGTACTTC; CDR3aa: CASSLTGYEQYF
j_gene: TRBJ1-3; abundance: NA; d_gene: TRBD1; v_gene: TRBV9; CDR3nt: TGTGCCAGCAGCGCTCAGGGGGCCCACTCTGGAAACACCATATATTTT; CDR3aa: CASSAQGAHSGNTIYF
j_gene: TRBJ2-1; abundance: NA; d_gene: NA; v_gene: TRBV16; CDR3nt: TGTGCCAGCAGCCAATGGGTCCAGGCTGAGCAGTTCTTC; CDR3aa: CASSQWVQAEQFF
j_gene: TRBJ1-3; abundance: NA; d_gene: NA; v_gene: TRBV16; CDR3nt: TGTGCCAGCAACCGAGGGGAGGGATTTCGCTCTGGAAACACCATATATTTT; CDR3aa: CASNRGEGFRSGNTIYF
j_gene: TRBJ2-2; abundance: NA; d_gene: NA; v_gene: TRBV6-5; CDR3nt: TGTGCCAGCAGGAGAGTGGGGGCCACCGGGGAGCTGTTTTTT; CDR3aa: CASRRVGATGELFF